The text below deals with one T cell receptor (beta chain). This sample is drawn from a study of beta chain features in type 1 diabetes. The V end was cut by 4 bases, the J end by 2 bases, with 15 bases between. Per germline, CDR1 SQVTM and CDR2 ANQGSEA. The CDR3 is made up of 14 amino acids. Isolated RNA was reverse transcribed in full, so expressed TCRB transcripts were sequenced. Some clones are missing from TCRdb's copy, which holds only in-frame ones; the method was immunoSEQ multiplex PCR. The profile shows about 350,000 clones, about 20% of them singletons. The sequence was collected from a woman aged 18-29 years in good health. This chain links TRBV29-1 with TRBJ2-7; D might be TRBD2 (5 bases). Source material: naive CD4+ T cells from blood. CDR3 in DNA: TGCAGCGTTGGGTCCGGTGCGGGCCCCTACGAGCAGTACTTC. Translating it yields CSVGSGAGPYEQYF.